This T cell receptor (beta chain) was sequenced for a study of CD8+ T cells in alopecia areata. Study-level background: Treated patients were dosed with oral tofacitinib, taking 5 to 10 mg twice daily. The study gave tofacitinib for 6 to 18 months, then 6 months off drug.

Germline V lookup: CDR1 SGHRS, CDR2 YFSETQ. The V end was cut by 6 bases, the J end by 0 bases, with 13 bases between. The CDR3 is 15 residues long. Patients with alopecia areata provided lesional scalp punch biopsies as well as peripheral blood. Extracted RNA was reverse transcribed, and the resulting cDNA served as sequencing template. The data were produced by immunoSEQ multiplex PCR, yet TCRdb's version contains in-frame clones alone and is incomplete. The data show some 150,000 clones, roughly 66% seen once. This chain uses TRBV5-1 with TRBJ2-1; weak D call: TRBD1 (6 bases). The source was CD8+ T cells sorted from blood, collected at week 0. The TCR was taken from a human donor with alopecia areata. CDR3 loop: CASTPETGSYNEQFF. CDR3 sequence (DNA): TGCGCCAGCACCCCCGAGACAGGCTCCTACAATGAGCAGTTCTTC.